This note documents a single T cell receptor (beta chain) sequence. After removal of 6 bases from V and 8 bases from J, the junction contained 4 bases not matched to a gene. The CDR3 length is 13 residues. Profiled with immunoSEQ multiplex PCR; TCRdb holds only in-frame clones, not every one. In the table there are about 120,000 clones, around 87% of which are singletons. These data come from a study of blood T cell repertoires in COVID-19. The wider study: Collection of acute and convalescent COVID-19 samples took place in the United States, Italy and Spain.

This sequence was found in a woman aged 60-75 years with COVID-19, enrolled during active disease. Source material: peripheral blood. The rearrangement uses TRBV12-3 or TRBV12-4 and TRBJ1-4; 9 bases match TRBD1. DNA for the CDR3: TGTGCCAGCAGGACGACAGGGGGGGAAAAACTGTTTTTT. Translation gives CASRTTGGEKLFF.